The 13 T cell receptor beta chains below all came from one sample that was sequenced in a study of blood T cell repertoires in COVID-19. The data were produced by immunoSEQ multiplex PCR, yet TCRdb's version contains in-frame clones alone and is incomplete. The sample shows about 180,000 clones, 80% to 90% of them seen only once. Sequencing was performed on PBMCs or T cells enriched from blood (not recorded which). These TCRs come from a woman between 18 and 30 years old who had recovered from COVID-19.

The chain carries TRBV24-1 and TRBJ2-1, with D possibly TRBD2 on 6 matching bases. Germline lookup yields CDR1 KGHDR and CDR2 SFDVKD. Between the trimmed V and J ends, which lost 8 bases and 1 base, there was a span of 17 bases. The CDR3 covers 16 residues. Here the CDR3 DNA reads TGTGCCACCAAAGGGACTTCCGACGATTCCTACAATGAGCAGTTCTTC. It specifies CATKGTSDDSYNEQFF.

The V and J genes are TRBV7-2 and TRBJ1-4, with D perhaps TRBD1 (5 bases). The V gene's germline CDR1 is SGHTA and CDR2 FQGNSA. CDR3 length: 16 amino acids. V was shortened by 5 bases and J by 4 bases, with 17 bases between the two germline ends. CDR3: CASSPRGGRFNEKLFF. The DNA for the CDR3 is TGTGCCAGCAGCCCACGGGGGGGGAGATTTAATGAAAAACTGTTTTTT.

CDR3 DNA sequence: TGTGCCAGCAGCACTAGTGCCTACACTGAAGCTTTCTTT. Amino acids: CASSTSAYTEAFF. This sequence joins TRBV7-9 and TRBJ1-1; D unresolved. This CDR3 is built from 13 residues. The ends were cut back, 5 bases at V and 3 bases at J, with 10 bases in the middle. Germline assignment: CDR1 SEHNR and CDR2 FQNEAQ (reference sequence).

This clone was seen once. V usage is TRBV25-1 and J usage is TRBJ1-1, with D hard to call. CDR1 MGHDK and CDR2 SYGVNS come from the germline V gene. CDR3 length: 14 residues. Between the trimmed V and J ends, which lost 6 bases and 1 base, there was a span of 12 bases. Here the CDR3 DNA reads TGTGCCAGCAGCGGAGACTCATGGAACACTGAAGCTTTCTTT. It encodes CASSGDSWNTEAFF.

J is TRBJ2-3 and V is TRBV3-1 (or the pseudogene TRBV3-2); D not certain. V was cut by 0 bases and J by 1 base, with 5 bases left in between. Germline CDR1 is LGHDT and CDR2 is YNNKEL (reference sequence). The CDR3 sequence is 14 residues long. DNA for the CDR3: TGTGCCAGCAGCCAAGACAGGCGCACAGATACGCAGTATTTT. Amino acids: CASSQDRRTDTQYF.

V is TRBV9 and J is TRBJ1-4; 10 nucleotides match TRBD1. Unmatched junction bases numbered 8, after V lost 4 bases and J lost 5 bases. CDR1 is SGDLS and CDR2 is YYNGEE in the germline V gene. CDR3 length: 16 amino acids. Here the CDR3 DNA reads TGTGCCAGCAGCCCGGGGACAGGGGCCTCAAATGAAAAACTGTTTTTT. Protein product: CASSPGTGASNEKLFF.

The CDR3 sequence is CASSLDGQANTDTQYF. The CDR3 region has the DNA TGCGCCAGCAGCTTGGACGGACAGGCCAACACAGATACGCAGTATTTT. This sequence joins TRBV5-1 and TRBJ2-3, with TRBD1 matching 7 bases. Germline CDR1 is SGHRS and CDR2 is YFSETQ. This CDR3 region has 16 residues. The V gene end was trimmed by 0 bases and the J gene end by 2 bases; junction bases not matched to a gene: 6.

V and J are TRBV19 and TRBJ2-1, with 13 bases fitting TRBD2. The CDR3 spans 15 residues. V was pared by 3 bases and J by 9 bases, with 5 bases of the junction left unmatched. CDR1 is LNHDA, CDR2 SQIVND, per germline (reference sequence). In DNA, the CDR3 is TGTGCCAGTAGTATCGGACTAGCGGGAGTAACTGAGCAGTTCTTC. This gives the protein CASSIGLAGVTEQFF.

The rearrangement links TRBV11-2 to TRBJ2-5; D is unclear. V lost 5 bases and J 4 bases, leaving 5 bases between the germline ends. The germline V gene has CDR1 SGHAT and CDR2 FQNNGV. This CDR3 comprises 11 residues. The CDR3 DNA is TGTGCCAGCAGCCCAGGAGAGACCCAGTACTTC. This encodes CASSPGETQYF.

This clone was observed a single time. The rearrangement joins TRBV19 to TRBJ1-1, with a tentative D call TRBD1 (6 bases). CDR1 is LNHDA and CDR2 is SQIVND in the germline V gene (reference sequence). This CDR3 has 12 residues. CDR3 DNA: TGTACCTCAACAGGGTTGAACACTGAAGCTTTCTTT. It yields the protein CTSTGLNTEAFF.

The J gene is TRBJ2-7, the V gene TRBV5-8; maybe TRBD1 (6 bases). Trimming pared 4 bases from V and 3 bases from J, leaving 11 bases between. The CDR3 has 13 residues. Germline lookup yields CDR1 SGHTS and CDR2 YDEGEE. The CDR3 protein is CASSRDTLYEQYF. In DNA form, the CDR3 reads TGTGCCAGCAGCCGGGACACTCTCTACGAGCAGTACTTC. Based on the CDR3 plus reference TRBV5-8 and TRBJ2-7, the full variable domain is EAGVTQSPTHLIKTRGQQATLRCSPISGHTSVYWYQQALGLGLQFLLWYDEGEERNRGNFPPRFSGRQFPNYSSELNVNALELEDSALYLCASSRDTLYEQYFGPGTRLTVT.

This chain links TRBV9 with TRBJ2-1; 8 bases are a match to TRBD2. Germline V gene lookup returns CDR1 SGDLS and CDR2 YYNGEE. The CDR3 totals 16 residues. Losses at the gene ends were 0 bases for V and 4 bases for J; bases not matched to a gene: 6. The CDR3 sequence is CASSVEGSGIYNEQFF. CDR3 sequence (DNA): TGTGCCAGCAGCGTAGAGGGTAGCGGGATATACAATGAGCAGTTCTTC.

The chain uses TRBV7-2 and TRBJ1-1; maybe TRBD1 (6 bases). The CDR3 totals 17 residues. The V gene lost 4 bases and the J gene lost 0 bases, with 18 bases spanning the gap. Germline V gives CDR1 SGHTA, CDR2 FQGNSA. The CDR3 loop is CASSSAPMTGMNTEAFF. The DNA of the CDR3 is TGTGCCAGCAGCTCCGCGCCGATGACAGGCATGAACACTGAAGCTTTCTTT. The variable domain in full, with the rest retrieved from reference TRBV7-2 and TRBJ1-1, is GAGVSQSPSNKVTEKGKDVELRCDPISGHTALYWYRQSLGQGLEFLIYFQGNSAPDKSGLPSDRFSAERTGGSVSTLTIQRTQQEDSAVYLCASSSAPMTGMNTEAFFGQGTRLTVV.